One TCR beta chain is described in this entry. These data originate in a study of OX40 agonist ivuxolimab in advanced cancers. Study context: Patient treatment consisted of intravenous ivuxolimab administration every 2 weeks at 0.01 to 10 mg/kg.

The method was immunoSEQ multiplex PCR; TCRdb's version includes in-frame clones alone and lacks a portion of them. The sample includes over 25,000 clones, 80% seen only once; the top ten take roughly 25%. This CDR3 comprises 19 residues. V dropped 0 bases and J dropped 3; count of bases not matched to a gene: 8. In germline, CDR1 is LGHNA, CDR2 YNFKEQ. The starting material was CD4+ or CD8+ T cells sorted from blood, obtained in a trial of the OX40 agonist ivuxolimab. This TCR came from an adult with an advanced solid tumor such as melanoma, head and neck, liver or kidney cancer. The chain has TRBV4-2 and TRBJ2-5; TRBD2 matches at 15 bases. This chain's CDR3 is CASSQDRGLAGGDEETQYF. CDR3 bases: TGTGCCAGCAGCCAAGATCGAGGACTAGCGGGGGGGGATGAAGAGACCCAGTACTTC.